A selection of T cell receptor beta chains follows, all from one sample in a study of blood T cell repertoires in COVID-19. Method: immunoSEQ multiplex PCR; TCRdb's copy keeps in-frame clones and lacks some. The data contain about 360,000 clones, around nine tenths of them singletons. What was sequenced was peripheral blood. These receptors all stem from a woman in her sixties with COVID-19, enrolled during active disease. The CDR3 runs from the conserved cysteine through the conserved F or W. D genes are given only for firm matches.

J: TRBJ1-5; V: TRBV6-5; D: .; DNA: TGTGCCAGCAGTTACTCCGCGGCGGGCAATCAGCCCCAGCATTTT; CDR3: CASSYSAAGNQPQHF
J: TRBJ2-1; V: TRBV7-3; D: .; DNA: TGTGCCAGCAGCCCATCACAGGGTCACACCTACAATGAGCAGTTCTTC; CDR3: CASSPSQGHTYNEQFF
J: TRBJ2-7; V: TRBV2; D: TRBD2; DNA: TGTGCCAGCAGGGTGAGCGGGGGGGCCGCACTCGAGCAGTACTTC; CDR3: CASRVSGGAALEQYF
J: TRBJ1-6; V: TRBV2; D: TRBD1; DNA: TGTGCCAGCAGAGCCCGGGACAGTAGAAATTCACCCCTCCACTTT; CDR3: CASRARDSRNSPLHF
J: TRBJ1-1; V: TRBV5-5; D: .; DNA: TGTGCCAGCAGCTTGGCCCCCTCGAGAAGCACTGAAGCTTTCTTT; CDR3: CASSLAPSRSTEAFF
J: TRBJ2-7; V: TRBV5-5; D: .; DNA: TGTGCCAGCAGCCAGACCCCGGGTCCTCTCTACGAGCAGTACTTC; CDR3: CASSQTPGPLYEQYF
J: TRBJ2-1; V: TRBV2; D: .; DNA: TGTGCCAGAGGACAGCGCAACAATGAGCAGTTCTTC; CDR3: CARGQRNNEQFF
J: TRBJ1-1; V: TRBV6-1; D: .; DNA: TGTGCCAGCAGTGAAGGTATCTTCAACACTGAAGCTTTCTTT; CDR3: CASSEGIFNTEAFF
J: TRBJ1-5; V: TRBV4-1; D: .; DNA: TGCGCCAGCAGCCTCGAATTTCGGAATCAGCCCCAGCATTTT; CDR3: CASSLEFRNQPQHF
J: TRBJ1-1; V: TRBV11-3; D: TRBD1; DNA: TGTGCCAGCAGCGATGGGACAGGGGGACAGAACACTGAAGCTTTCTTT; CDR3: CASSDGTGGQNTEAFF
J: TRBJ1-4; V: TRBV9; D: .; DNA: TGTGCCAGCAGCGGACCACGGGCCGGGAGTGCAACTAATGAAAAACTGTTTTTT; CDR3: CASSGPRAGSATNEKLFF
J: TRBJ1-1; V: TRBV6-2/TRBV6-3; D: TRBD1; DNA: TGTGCCAGCAGTTACCCGCAGGGGGTTTCGAACACTGAAGCTTTCTTT; CDR3: CASSYPQGVSNTEAFF
J: TRBJ2-5; V: TRBV6-5; D: TRBD1; DNA: TGTGCCAGCAGTCCCCGGGACAGAAAAGAGACCCAGTACTTC; CDR3: CASSPRDRKETQYF